This TCR beta chain comes out of a study of PD-L1 blockade in urothelial cancer (dated by TCRdb to between 2016 and 2019). Describing the broader study: All patients started therapy around 2014 and received atezolizumab 1,200 mg intravenously every 3 weeks. Blood samples were analyzed at two time points: 3 weeks after treatment start (second dose) and 6 weeks after treatment start. Roughly nine patients achieved durable clinical benefit and roughly 20 did not. In the same patients, whole exome sequencing and RNA sequencing of pretreatment tumors were performed in addition to TCR sequencing. An ECOG performance status of 0 or 1 was recorded for the patients, and 0 to 3 prior chemotherapy regimens had been received by the patients. Approximately 29 patients had pretreatment blood TCR-seq, about 25 had at least one posttreatment blood collection, and about 25 had tumor TCR-seq. Pretreatment tumor samples, along with matched peripheral blood collected serially before and after atezolizumab treatment, underwent TCR sequencing. Blood samples gave a median of about 150,000 T cells and 80,000 to 95,000 unique TCRs, with a median clonality of about 0.078. Durable clinical benefit was defined as a progression-free survival longer than 6 months, and TCR features were additionally tested against progression-free survival and overall survival. About 85% of the roughly 29 patients were males with bladder-origin urothelial cancer, and about 60% of the roughly 30 reported a prior smoking history. Somatic, immune and clinical correlates of response to PD-L1 blockade with atezolizumab in urothelial cancer were the focus of an exploratory multi-omic analysis. Results and caveats for the whole study, not just this receptor: Patients with durable benefit showed greater expansion of tumor-associated TCR clones in peripheral blood 3 weeks after starting treatment (n ≈ 22, p = 0.022). Improved progression-free and overall survival was associated with having pretreatment peripheral blood TCR clonality below the median. Because the sample size was small (n ≈ 30) and many exploratory analyses were performed, the results are intended to be hypothesis-generating.

This clone has only one observation. It has no known antigen specificity. Base qualities are not provided; no much larger clone lies one nucleotide away. The CDR3, cysteine through phenylalanine, is 15 amino acids long. The read is trimmed to its CDR3 DNA, 45 bases read in frame from base 1. The germline ends are 10 bases apart after V is trimmed by 0 bases and J by 1 base. The label giving this sample's time point can be read as: peripheral blood 6 weeks after treatment start. The cohort comprised 30 or so patients with locally advanced or metastatic urothelial carcinoma treated at Memorial Sloan Kettering on a trial protocol. Peripheral blood mononuclear cells were collected pretreatment and during treatment, with between 1 and 8 total time points obtained per patient. The Qiagen DNeasy Blood extraction kit was used to purify genomic DNA from total PBMCs and tumor samples. Collected pretreatment and during treatment, PBMCs were isolated and stored as previously described.

Each PCR received spiked-in synthetic TCR analog templates so that absolute template abundance could be estimated from read counts. The immunoSEQ assay used bias-controlled V and J gene primers to amplify TCRbeta CDR3 regions from genomic DNA. Rearranged TCRbeta segments were sequenced at approximately 20X coverage. Under the source paper's analysis protocol: Clustering was used to correct sequencing errors, and CDR3s were annotated against IMGT so that V, D and J genes could be assigned. Downstream analyses used only productive TCRbeta rearrangements, leaving out any out-of-frame or stop-codon sequences. Clonality was calculated as one minus the Shannon entropy normalized by the log of the number of unique productive sequences. Clones differing between time points or between blood and tumor were identified using Fisher's exact test with Benjamini-Hochberg correction, with an adjusted p below 0.01 applied as the threshold. Drawn from immuneACCESS, this table holds only the in-frame rearrangements with V and J called that TCRdb kept. Clones are partly lost; checked studies trace under half to an unresolved V gene and leave the rest unexplained. V and J calls and clone size are copied from that table; D and trimming were computed from the DNA. This sample comprises 100,000 to 150,000 clones, more than 75% of them detected only once. 2% to 2.5% of the sample belongs to the ten largest clones.

The TCR comes from a man in his fifties or sixties with urothelial cancer. This chain joins TRBV5-3 to TRBJ2-5; the D gene cannot be resolved reliably. TRBV5-3 is labeled an ORF, and its function is uncertain. Specimen: PBMCs, collected around atezolizumab (anti-PD-L1) treatment. The nucleotide sequence is TGTGCCAGAAGCTTGGGTCAGAGGAGCCAAGAGACCCAGTACTTC. The resulting protein is CARSLGQRSQETQYF.